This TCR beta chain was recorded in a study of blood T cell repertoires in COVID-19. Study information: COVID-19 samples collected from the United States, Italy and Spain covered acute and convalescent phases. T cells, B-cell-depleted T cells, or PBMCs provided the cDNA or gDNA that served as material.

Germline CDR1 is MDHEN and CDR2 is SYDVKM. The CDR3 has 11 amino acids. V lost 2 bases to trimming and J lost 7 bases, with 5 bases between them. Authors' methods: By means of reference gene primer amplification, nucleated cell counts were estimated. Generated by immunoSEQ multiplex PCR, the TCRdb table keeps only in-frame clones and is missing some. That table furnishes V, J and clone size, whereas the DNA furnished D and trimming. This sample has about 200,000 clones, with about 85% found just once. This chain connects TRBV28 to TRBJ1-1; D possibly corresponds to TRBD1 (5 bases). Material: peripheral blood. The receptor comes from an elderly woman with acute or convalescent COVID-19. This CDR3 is CASSLRGEAFF. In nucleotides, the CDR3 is TGTGCCAGCAGTTTAAGGGGTGAAGCTTTCTTT.